The 11 T cell receptor beta chains below were found in one sample sequenced in a study of CD8 T cells in ankylosing spondylitis (dated by TCRdb to about 2017). The library was obtained by 5' RACE. Sequencing was performed on an Illumina MiSeq. TCRdb reprocessing: public reads trimmed at Q25 with fastp, clones called with MiXCR, in-frame beta chains kept. Every entry covers one CDR3 protein and lists the most common genes and DNA from its rows. This sample has 25,000 to 35,000 distinct CDR3 sequences in its table, and approximately 14% of those were observed once. The top ten constitute about 40% of the sample. Sequenced material: blood. These receptors were obtained from a male donor with ankylosing spondylitis or in good health (not recorded which).

V and J are TRBV29-1 and TRBJ2-3; D call uncertain. CDR1 and CDR2 (germline): SQVTM, ANQGSEA. CDR3 length equals 15 residues. V lost 1 base to trimming and J lost 0 bases, with 11 bases between them. In DNA form, the CDR3 reads TGCAGCGTTGAAGTGGCCTACCGAAGCACAGATACGCAGTATTTT. Residues: CSVEVAYRSTDTQYF.

The chain links TRBV5-1 to TRBJ2-1; a possible D gene is TRBD2 (7 bases). Looked up from germline, CDR1 is SGHRS and CDR2 is YFSETQ. The CDR3 sequence is 19 residues long. V lost 3 bases, J lost 4 bases, and 26 bases lay in between. The chain's CDR3 is CASSSPGEGGGGAYNEQFF. CDR3 coding DNA: TGCGCCAGCAGCTCCCCAGGGGAAGGTGGCGGGGGCGCTTACAATGAGCAGTTCTTC.

J is TRBJ2-1 and V is TRBV25-1; 10 bases fit TRBD2. V shed 4 bases, J shed 4 bases, and the junction held 13 bases outside the gene matches. This CDR3 is built from 18 residues. The V gene's germline CDR1 is MGHDK and CDR2 SYGVNS. This chain's CDR3 is CASSGPILEREGYNEQFF. The CDR3 nucleotides read TGTGCCAGCAGTGGGCCCATATTGGAGCGGGAGGGGTACAATGAGCAGTTCTTC. Drawing the rest from reference TRBV25-1 and TRBJ2-1, the complete variable domain is EADIYQTPRYLVIGTGKKITLECSQTMGHDKMYWYQQDPGMELHLIHYSYGVNSTEKGDLSSESTVSRIRTEHFPLTLESARPSHTSQYLCASSGPILEREGYNEQFFGPGTRLTVL.

This clonotype was counted a few times. The J gene is TRBJ2-3, the V gene TRBV7-9; D gene uncertain. The CDR3 loop spans 12 amino acids. With 11 bases removed from V and 4 bases from J, the gap between germline ends came to 13 bases. Germline values: CDR1 SEHNR, CDR2 FQNEAQ (reference sequence). The CDR3 DNA is TGTGCCCCCTACATCCCCGCAGATACGCAGTATTTT. Amino acids: CAPYIPADTQYF.

This sequence joins TRBV7-8 and TRBJ2-5; D is unclear. Germline CDR1 and CDR2: SGHVS and FQNEAQ. CDR3 size: 15 residues. V dropped 5 bases and J dropped 5 bases, with 18 bases sitting between them. The CDR3 bases are TGTGCCAGCAGCCCCCGCGTTAATGCCCGGGAGACCCAGTACTTC. It yields the protein CASSPRVNARETQYF.

The V call is TRBV7-3, the J call TRBJ2-1; no firm D call. Trimming pared 0 bases from V and 7 bases from J, leaving 10 bases between. The CDR3 covers 14 residues. Looked up from germline, CDR1 is SGHTA and CDR2 is FQGTGA. The CDR3 region is CASSLTRVSNEQFF. The CDR3 nucleotides read TGTGCCAGCAGCTTAACCCGGGTATCAAATGAGCAGTTCTTC.

This clonotype came up a few times. The chain uses TRBV6-1 and TRBJ1-1; 10 bases are shared with TRBD1. V was pared by 1 base and J by 4 bases, with 3 bases of the junction left unmatched. This CDR3 has 15 amino acids. Looked up from germline, CDR1 is MNHNS and CDR2 is SASEGT. The CDR3 nucleotides are TGTGCCAGCAGTGAAGAGGGACAGGGGACCACTGAAGCTTTCTTT. Translated: CASSEEGQGTTEAFF.

In its sample, this clonotype was seen a few times. The chain is built from TRBV6-2 or TRBV6-3 and TRBJ1-1; no reliable D call. The germline V gene has CDR1 MNHEY and CDR2 SVGEGT. V was trimmed by 6 bases and J by 0 bases, leaving 8 bases between them. CDR3 length equals 13 residues. The CDR3 bases are TGTGCCAGCAGCGCCGTAATGAACACTGAAGCTTTCTTT. This gives the protein CASSAVMNTEAFF.

This clonotype showed up just a few times. The genes are TRBV28 and TRBJ2-1, with D maybe TRBD2 (5 bases). The CDR3 is made up of 12 amino acids. V lost 8 bases to trimming and J lost 6 bases, with 11 bases between them. Germline values: CDR1 MDHEN, CDR2 SYDVKM. Written as DNA, the CDR3 is TGTGCCAGCGGGAGCCGAGGCAATGAGCAGTTCTTC. The encoded protein is CASGSRGNEQFF. Full variable domain (missing parts from reference TRBV28 and TRBJ2-1): DVKVTQSSRYLVKRTGEKVFLECVQDMDHENMFWYRQDPGLGLRLIYFSYDVKMKEKGDIPEGYSVSREKKERFSLILESASTNQTSMYLCASGSRGNEQFFGPGTRLTVL.

This clonotype was detected a few times. V is TRBV28 and J is TRBJ2-1, with D hard to call. Looked up from germline, CDR1 is MDHEN and CDR2 is SYDVKM. The CDR3 loop spans 16 amino acids. The ends were cut back, 3 bases at V and 6 bases at J, with 18 bases in the middle. In DNA, the CDR3 is TGTGCCAGCAGTTTTGCCCGGGCCCCCCGGAGCAATGAGCAGTTCTTC. Its translation is CASSFARAPRSNEQFF. Drawing the rest from reference TRBV28 and TRBJ2-1, the complete variable domain is DVKVTQSSRYLVKRTGEKVFLECVQDMDHENMFWYRQDPGLGLRLIYFSYDVKMKEKGDIPEGYSVSREKKERFSLILESASTNQTSMYLCASSFARAPRSNEQFFGPGTRLTVL.

The chain employs TRBV3-1 and TRBJ1-6; 8 nucleotides align to TRBD1. The CDR3 totals 15 residues. Germline V gives CDR1 LGHDT, CDR2 YNNKEL (reference sequence). J lost 10 bases, V lost 5 bases, and 10 bases had no gene match. The CDR3 protein is CASSIQDRGSSPLHF. CDR3 bases: TGTGCCAGCAGCATACAAGACAGGGGAAGCTCACCCCTCCACTTT.